Below are 3 T cell receptor beta chains sequenced from a single sample in a study of OX40 agonist ivuxolimab in advanced cancers. Libraries were prepared by immunoSEQ multiplex PCR; TCRdb keeps only in-frame clonotypes and omits some of them. The sample yields 35,000 to 55,000 clones, 85% to 90% seen once. Sequenced material: CD4+ or CD8+ T cells sorted from blood, taken in a trial of the OX40 agonist ivuxolimab. The receptors shown here come from an adult with an advanced solid tumor such as melanoma, head and neck, liver or kidney cancer.

The rearrangement uses TRBV29-1 and TRBJ2-3, with 8 nucleotides matching TRBD2. V was pared by 4 bases and J by 0 bases, with 0 bases of the junction left unmatched. Germline loops: CDR1 SQVTM, CDR2 ANQGSEA. This CDR3 contains 13 residues. The CDR3 reads CSVASGSTDTQYF. The CDR3, as DNA: TGCAGCGTTGCTAGCGGGAGCACAGATACGCAGTATTTT.

The CDR3 bases are TGTGCCAGCTCACCCTTAGCGGGAGAGGCCCAGAACACCGGGGAGCTGTTTTTT. Its translation is CASSPLAGEAQNTGELFF. The chain has TRBV18 and TRBJ2-2; TRBD2 aligns across 9 bases. Germline assignment: CDR1 KGHSH and CDR2 LQKENI. CDR3 length: 18 amino acids. Trimming took 3 bases from V and 1 from J; bases not matched to a gene: 9.

This chain links TRBV27 with TRBJ1-2; D gene uncertain. The V gene's germline CDR1 is MNHEY and CDR2 SMNVEV (reference sequence). This CDR3 comprises 15 residues. The V gene lost 4 bases and the J gene lost 4 bases, with 16 bases spanning the gap. The CDR3 sequence: CASSSVSGSFYGYTF. The CDR3 DNA follows: TGTGCCAGCAGTTCGGTGTCAGGAAGCTTCTATGGCTACACCTTC.